Here is one T cell receptor (beta chain) with its context. The sample originates from a study of blood T cell repertoires in COVID-19. As for the study in general: COVID-19 samples from acute and convalescent phases originated in the United States, Italy and Spain.

Sequencing was performed with immunoSEQ multiplex PCR; in TCRdb, only in-frame clones are kept and a portion is missing. The sample includes about 210,000 clones, roughly 86% of them seen just once. The participants were between about 18 and 90 years old and came from some 25 US areas. Cohort allocation depended upon clinical history that participants reported. Germline V gene data show CDR1 as WSHSY and CDR2 as SAAADI. V shed 5 bases, J shed 1 base, and the junction held 14 bases outside the gene matches. The CDR3 runs 18 residues. The source material was PBMCs or T cells enriched from blood (not recorded which). This chain connects TRBV10-2 to TRBJ1-5; TRBD1 matches at 7 bases. This TCR was recovered from a man between 18 and 29 years old with acute COVID-19. In nucleotides, the CDR3 is TGCGCCAGCAGTATTGAGGGGGCTAAAGGGGGCAGCAATCAGCCCCAGCATTTT. As protein: CASSIEGAKGGSNQPQHF.